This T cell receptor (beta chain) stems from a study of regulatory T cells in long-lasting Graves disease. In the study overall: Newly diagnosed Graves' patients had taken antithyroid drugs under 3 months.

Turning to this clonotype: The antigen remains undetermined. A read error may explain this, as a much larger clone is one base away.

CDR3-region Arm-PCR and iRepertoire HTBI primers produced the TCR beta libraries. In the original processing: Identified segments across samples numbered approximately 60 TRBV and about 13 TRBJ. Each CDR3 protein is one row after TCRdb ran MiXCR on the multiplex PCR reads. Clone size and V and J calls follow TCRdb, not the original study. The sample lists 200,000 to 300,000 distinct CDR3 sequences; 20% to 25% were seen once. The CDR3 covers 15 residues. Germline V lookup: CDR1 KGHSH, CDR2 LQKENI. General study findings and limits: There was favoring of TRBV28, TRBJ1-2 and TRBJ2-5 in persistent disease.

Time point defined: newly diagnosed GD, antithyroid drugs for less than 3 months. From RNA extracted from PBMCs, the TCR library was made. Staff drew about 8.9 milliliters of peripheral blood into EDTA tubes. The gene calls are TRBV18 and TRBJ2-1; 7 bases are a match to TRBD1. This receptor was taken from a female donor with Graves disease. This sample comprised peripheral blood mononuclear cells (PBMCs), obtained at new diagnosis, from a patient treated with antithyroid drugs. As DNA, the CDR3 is TGTGCCAGCCCACCCAAGGGGACAGTATACAATGAGCAGTTCTTC. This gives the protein CASPPKGTVYNEQFF.